Given below is one T cell receptor beta chain in context. Its antigen is currently not known. No much larger clone is present one base from it, and per-base qualities are unavailable. Systemically healthy Caucasian individuals from Russia, 39 in total and aged about 6 to 90 years, were included as donors. About 9.6 milliliters of peripheral blood were collected from each donor into EDTA-treated Vacutainer tubes. Ficoll-Paque density-gradient centrifugation was used to isolate PBMCs, with at least 6.5 million obtained per sample. Trizol reagent was used to extract total RNA from the PBMCs, yielding at least 5.5 micrograms per sample. For every donor, flow cytometry on a PBMC aliquot measured the percentage of naive CD45RAhigh/CD27high T cells. Libraries were made using 5' RACE. Sequencing took place on an Illumina HiSeq 2500. A second PCR of about 7 to 12 cycles was performed with a sample-barcoded 5' primer and a J-beta primer mix. A unique molecular identifier was introduced onto each TCR beta cDNA molecule by a template-switch 5' adaptor carrying 12 random nucleotides. Each sample yielded at least 3 million CDR3-containing paired-end reads. All of the RNA was converted into first-strand cDNA using the Mint cDNA synthesis kit, with a TRBC-specific oligonucleotide serving as the primer. All cDNA was treated with uracil-DNA glycosylase and then went through a first 18-cycle PCR with the universal primers M1SS and BC2_uni_R. The authors processed their data as follows. For normalization, 1 million high-quality reads were randomly selected from each sample, with every read carrying a distinct molecular identifier. Instead of being binned into consensus sequences, reads that shared molecular identifiers were thrown out. MiTCR, with a Q25 quality threshold and the strictest error-elimination algorithm, was used for CDR3 identification, clonotype clustering and error correction. A nonparametric unseen species model with Euler transformation was used to estimate lower-bound total TCR beta diversity. Starting from the raw public reads, TCRdb applied fastp trimming at Q25, assembled clones with MiXCR and retained in-frame beta chains. A single entry per CDR3 protein holds the most common genes and DNA from its merged rows. The authors' filters were not applied to this entry. The sample table contains 750,000 to 1,000,000 distinct CDR3 sequences; only one count was recorded for almost 30% of them. The ten largest clones take up 10% to 13% of the sample.

The data originate from a study of blood T cells in healthy people across ages (dated by TCRdb to 2013 to 2016). Turning to the overall study: In model experiments, roughly one uniquely barcoded TCR beta cDNA molecule per two T cells was captured by template switching. The donors were split into four age groups: young (average about 15 years), middle-aged (39), aged (roughly 65) and long-lived (under 90). Two additional independent replicas of 1 million unique cDNA reads from the same blood draw were analyzed for two donors (one aged 18 to 30 and one aged 80 or older). Age-related changes in TCR beta repertoire diversity were measured in the study by deep sequencing normalized with unique cDNA molecular identifiers.

General study outcomes and caveats: Observed TCR beta diversity per million T cells fell roughly linearly with age, and a significant reduction was already apparent by age about 43. Estimates of total diversity based on one million sequenced T cells were considered lower bounds and underestimates. Compared with the aged group, the long-lived group had more naive CD4+ T cells, fewer expanded clones and increased TCR diversity, suggesting age selection. Because profiling used bulk unsorted PBMCs, naive and antigen-experienced compartments could not be compared conclusively. Because the CMV infection status of the donors was unknown, age-related changes in expanded clonotypes may potentially have been confounded. The percentage of naive T cells measured by flow cytometry correlated strongly with observed TCR beta diversity.

Taken from cysteine to phenylalanine, the CDR3 has 18 residues. Here the CDR3 DNA is all that survives: 54 bases in frame from base 1. V drops 3 bases and J drops 0 bases, leaving 19 bases in between. From a lookup of the germline V gene, CDR1 and CDR2 are SGHDT and YYEEEE. Separately, the same data were catalogued under a study of T cells of mothers and their children. As that second study puts it: Nine systemically healthy Caucasian individuals, comprising three mothers and their six children, were included as donors. cDNA synthesis consumed the entire amount of extracted RNA, loaded at 1.5 ug RNA in each 15 ul reaction. In the second PCR, the M1S primer added sample barcodes and 2-4 random nucleotides. More than 8 million TCR beta CDR3 reads were obtained from each mother, and millions of reads were obtained from each child. In both related and unrelated pairs, thymic selection shapes the output of TCR recombination in a similar way, with inherited differences having only a minor effect. Related mother-child pairs always showed normalized repertoire overlap that was slightly higher than in unrelated mother-child pairs, though the difference was never significant. Persistent microchimeric T cell clones were not detected, at a sensitivity of approximately 98 clones per million clonotypes. To look for features that set related mother-child pairs apart from unrelated individuals, the researchers ran deep NGS to compare the TCR beta repertoires of mothers and children. On average, the children were roughly 10 +/- 4 years old, while the mothers were approximately 41 +/- 4 years old. After adapter ligation was performed with NEBNext reagents, the libraries were sequenced on an Illumina HiSeq 2000 with 100+100 nt paired-end reads. To prevent cross-contamination, the mother and child libraries were prepared a month apart and were sequenced in separate runs. Between roughly 500,000 and 2,300,000 distinct TCR beta clonotypes were identified per donor. Naive TCR beta clonotypes were estimated from low-frequency clonotypes matched to each donor's FACS-determined naive share, without sorting.

The receptor was isolated from a woman in her 40s in good health. Material for sequencing was blood. In this chain, TRBV5-6 is recombined with TRBJ2-1; the D gene assignment is perhaps TRBD1 or TRBD2, with each matching 5 bases. The DNA reads as follows: TGTGCCAGCAGCTCAAAAATCCCGGGACGGGGCTCCTACAATGAGCAGTTCTTC. Its protein product is CASSSKIPGRGSYNEQFF.